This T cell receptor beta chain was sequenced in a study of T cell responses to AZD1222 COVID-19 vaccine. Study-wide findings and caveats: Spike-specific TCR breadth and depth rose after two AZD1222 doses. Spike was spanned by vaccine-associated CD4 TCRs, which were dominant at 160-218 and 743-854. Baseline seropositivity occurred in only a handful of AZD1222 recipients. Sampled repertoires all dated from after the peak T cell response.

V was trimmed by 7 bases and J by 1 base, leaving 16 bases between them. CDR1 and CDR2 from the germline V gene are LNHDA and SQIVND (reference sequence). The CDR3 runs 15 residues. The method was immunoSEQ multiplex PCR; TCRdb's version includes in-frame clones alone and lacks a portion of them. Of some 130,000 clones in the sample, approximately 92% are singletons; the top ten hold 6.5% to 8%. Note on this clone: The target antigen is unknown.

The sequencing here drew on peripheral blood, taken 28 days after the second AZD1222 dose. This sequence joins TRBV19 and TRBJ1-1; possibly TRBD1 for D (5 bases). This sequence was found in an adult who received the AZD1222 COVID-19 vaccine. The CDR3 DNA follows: TGTGCCAGTAACTTGCAGGGAGGTTCGAACACTGAAGCTTTCTTT. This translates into CASNLQGGSNTEAFF.